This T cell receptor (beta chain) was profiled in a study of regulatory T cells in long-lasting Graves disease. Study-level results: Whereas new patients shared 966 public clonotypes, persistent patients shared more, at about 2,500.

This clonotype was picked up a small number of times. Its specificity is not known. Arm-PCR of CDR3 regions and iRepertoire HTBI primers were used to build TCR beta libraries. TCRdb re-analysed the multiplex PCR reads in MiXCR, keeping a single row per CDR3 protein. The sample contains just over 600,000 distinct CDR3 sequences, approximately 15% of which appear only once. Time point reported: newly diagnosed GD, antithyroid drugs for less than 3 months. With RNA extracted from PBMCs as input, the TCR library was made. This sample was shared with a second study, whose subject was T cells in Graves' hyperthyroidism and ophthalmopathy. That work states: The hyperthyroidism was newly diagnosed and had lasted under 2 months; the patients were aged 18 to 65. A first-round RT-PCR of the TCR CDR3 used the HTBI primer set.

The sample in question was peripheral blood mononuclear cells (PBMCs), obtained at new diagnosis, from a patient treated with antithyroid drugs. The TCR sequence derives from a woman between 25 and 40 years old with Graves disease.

The CDR3 DNA reads TGTGCCAGCGAACAACAGAAGGGGACAGGAGCTTTCTTT. The encoded protein is CASEQQKGTGAFF. V gene TRBV2 combines with J gene TRBJ1-1; 8 nucleotides match TRBD1. The junction had 12 bases not matched to a gene; V was cut back by 8 bases and J by 10 bases. CDR3 length: 13 amino acids. The V gene's germline CDR1 is SNHLY and CDR2 FYNNEI.